Included here is one T cell receptor beta chain sequence, with context. Its antigen is currently unknown. Profiling relied on immunoSEQ multiplex PCR, and the TCRdb table lists in-frame clones only, not all of them. Among about 3,500 clones, around 23% were seen once, and the ten largest hold 9.1%. Stated treatment: randomized to nivolumab then ipilimumab (arm A) or the reverse (arm B). None of the patients previously received DNA-damaging chemotherapy. The V end lost 0 bases, the J end lost 1 base, and 7 bases lay between the germline ends. Per germline, CDR1 SGHRS and CDR2 YFSETQ. This CDR3 has 15 amino acids. The entry originates in a study of sequential checkpoint blockade in melanoma. Broader study findings: T-cell fraction and clonality followed PD-L1 and CD8+ counts, not mutational load.

The gene calls are TRBV5-1 and TRBJ1-4; D call uncertain. The receptor was derived from a human donor with melanoma. The source was tumor tissue (inferred from file names), collected from a patient given nivolumab and ipilimumab in sequence. CDR3 amino acids: CASSLVSGTNEKLFF. The DNA of the CDR3 is TGCGCCAGCAGCTTGGTTTCGGGAACTAATGAAAAACTGTTTTTT.